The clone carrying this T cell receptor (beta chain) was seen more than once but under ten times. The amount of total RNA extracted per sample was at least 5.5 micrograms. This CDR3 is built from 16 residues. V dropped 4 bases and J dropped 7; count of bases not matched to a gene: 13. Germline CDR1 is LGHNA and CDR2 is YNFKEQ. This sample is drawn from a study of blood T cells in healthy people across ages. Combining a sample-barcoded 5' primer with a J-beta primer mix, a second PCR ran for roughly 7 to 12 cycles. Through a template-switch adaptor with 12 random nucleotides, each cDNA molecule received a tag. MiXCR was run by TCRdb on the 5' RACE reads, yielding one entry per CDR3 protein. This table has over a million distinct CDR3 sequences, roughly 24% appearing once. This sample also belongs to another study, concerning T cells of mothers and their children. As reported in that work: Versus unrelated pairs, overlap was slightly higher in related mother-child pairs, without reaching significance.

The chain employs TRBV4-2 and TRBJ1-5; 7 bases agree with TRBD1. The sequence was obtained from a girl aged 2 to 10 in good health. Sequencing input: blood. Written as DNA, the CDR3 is TGTGCCAGCAGCCCCGAGAAGATGACAGGGATCCAGCCCCAGCATTTT. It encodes CASSPEKMTGIQPQHF.